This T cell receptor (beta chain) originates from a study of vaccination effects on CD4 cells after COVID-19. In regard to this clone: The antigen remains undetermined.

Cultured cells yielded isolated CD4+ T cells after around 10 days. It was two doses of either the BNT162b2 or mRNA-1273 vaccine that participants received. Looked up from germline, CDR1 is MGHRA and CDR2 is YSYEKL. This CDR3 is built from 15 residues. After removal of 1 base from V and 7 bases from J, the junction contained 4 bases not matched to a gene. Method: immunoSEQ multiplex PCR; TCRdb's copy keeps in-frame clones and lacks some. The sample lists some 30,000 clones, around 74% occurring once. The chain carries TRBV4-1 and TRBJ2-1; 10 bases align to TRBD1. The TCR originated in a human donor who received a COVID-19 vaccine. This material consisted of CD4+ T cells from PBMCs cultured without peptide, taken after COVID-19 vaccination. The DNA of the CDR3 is TGCGCCAGCAGCCAAGTGGGACAGGGGTGGAATGAGCAGTTCTTC. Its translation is CASSQVGQGWNEQFF.